The clone carrying this T cell receptor (beta chain) has more than one count but fewer than ten. Its target is not known. Sequenced material consisted of expressed TCRB transcripts (all of the isolated RNA was reverse transcribed). The assay was immunoSEQ multiplex PCR, and TCRdb's table has in-frame clones only and misses some. The sample comprises around 290,000 clones, around 7.8% of which are singletons, and about 0.93% rests with the top ten. The sample belongs to a study of beta chain features in type 1 diabetes. Overall study context: The study examined some 110,000,000 sorted cells across all samples.

Based on CD45RO/CCR7/CD25/CD127/CD95/CD27, CD4+ regulatory, stem cell-like memory, naive and central memory cells were sorted. This CDR3 contains 19 residues. Trimming cost V 2 bases and J 1 base, with 21 bases left between them. CDR1 and CDR2 (germline): SEHNR, FQNEAQ (reference sequence). Whole-study findings and limits: The VDJ junctions of type 1 diabetes patients carried fewer insertions and more deletions. Researchers reported that naive, central memory and Treg TCRB repertoires appeared more similar in patients than in healthy donors.

What was sequenced was central memory CD4+ T cells from blood. This sequence originates from a woman aged 18-29 years in good health. The chain employs TRBV7-9 and TRBJ1-3; maybe TRBD1 (6 bases). CDR3 sequence reads: CASSLRVQGQVLSGNTIYF. In nucleotides, the CDR3 is TGTGCCAGCAGCTTACGGGTCCAGGGGCAAGTTTTGTCTGGAAACACCATATATTTT.